This T cell receptor beta chain originates from a study of a mutant IDH1 vaccine in newly diagnosed glioma. J lost 6 bases, V lost 2 bases, and 8 bases had no gene match. Per germline, CDR1 SGHNT and CDR2 YYREEE (reference sequence). This CDR3 is built from 16 residues. Some clones are missing from TCRdb's copy, which holds only in-frame ones; the method was immunoSEQ multiplex PCR. The table lists 50,000 to 75,000 clones, around four fifths of them singletons. As to time point: week 5, during vaccination. A 20-mer mutant IDH1 peptide at 300 ug was injected subcutaneously with topical imiquimod. Of note for this clone: Its antigen is not identified.

Material: PBMCs, obtained from a glioma patient whose treatment included an IDH1 peptide vaccine. This TCR was sampled from a woman in her forties or fifties with glioma. J is TRBJ2-7 and V is TRBV5-4; the match to TRBD2 covers 13 bases. CDR3 protein: CASSFGLAGDLREQYF. CDR3 DNA: TGTGCCAGCAGCTTCGGACTAGCGGGGGACCTACGCGAGCAGTACTTC.